Sequencing of this T cell receptor (beta chain) was carried out in a study of T cells in Graves' hyperthyroidism and ophthalmopathy. Study-wide context: Peripheral blood was taken when the disease was first diagnosed, before any treatment began. General study points: Ophthalmopathy stood apart from stable hyperthyroidism in a 13 V-J model. Most thyroid clonotypes with frequency above 0.001 were detected in blood.

Of note for this clonotype: Its specificity is unknown. A read error may account for a junction end that differs from germline.

It was approximately 9.7 ml of fresh peripheral blood that supplied the PBMCs. CDR1 MNHNS and CDR2 SASEGT come from the germline V gene. The CDR3 covers 14 residues. What was amplified from RNA transcripts were TCR beta CDR3 regions. The HTBI primer set drove a first-round RT-PCR of the TCR CDR3. From the multiplex PCR reads, TCRdb called clonotypes with MiXCR, one entry per CDR3 protein. The repertoire holds fewer than 450,000 distinct CDR3 sequences, with about 14% as singletons. The chain has TRBV6-1 and TRBJ2-1; TRBD2 aligns across 9 bases. The sample comprised blood. This TCR was sampled from a man between 50 and 59 years old with Graves' ophthalmopathy. The CDR3 DNA is TGTGCCAACAGTGTGGAGGCGGGAGGGTTTGAGCAGTTCTTC. This codes for CANSVEAGGFEQFF.